Listed here are 30 T cell receptor beta chains from one sample, sequenced in a study of T cell clonality in common variable immunodeficiency. Regarding the study as a whole: Common variable immunodeficiency TCR beta sequences reportedly had fewer deletions and N-nucleotide insertions.

What these receptors recognize is not known. The table came from immunoSEQ multiplex PCR; TCRdb's copy has only in-frame clones and leaves some out. There are some 28,000 clones in the sample, none observed a single time. Sequenced: peripheral blood mononuclear cells. The source is a human donor with common variable immunodeficiency.

With regard to this clone: The CDR3 end falls 3 residues outside the read, so it is completed with the germline J gene. The chain has TRBV7-9 and TRBJ2-3; D is unclear. Looked up from germline, CDR1 is SEHNR and CDR2 is FQNEAQ (reference sequence). The CDR3 covers 14 residues. V lost 5 bases, J lost 4 bases, and 13 bases lay in between. The sequenced part of the CDR3 DNA is TGTGCCAGCAGCCCGGGTCTCGGTCCAGATACG. This encodes CASSPGLGPDT. From start to end, the CDR3 is CASSPGLGPDTQYF.

A few counts support this clone. The missing CDR3 end, 3 residues past where the read stops, is filled in from the germline J gene. The chain links TRBV7-3 to TRBJ2-5, with 12 nucleotides matching TRBD2. The J segment lost 3 bases and the V segment lost 5 bases, leaving 10 bases of the junction unmatched. Germline lookup yields CDR1 SGHTA and CDR2 FQGTGA. This CDR3 has 17 residues. The CDR3 region is CASSPNHGLAGKETQYF. The DNA read from the CDR3 is TGTGCCAGCAGCCCCAATCATGGACTAGCGGGGAAAGAGACC.

This clone showed up just a few times. The read gets to within 3 residues of the CDR3 end, and the germline J gene fills in the rest. V and J are TRBV18 and TRBJ1-6, with D tentatively TRBD1 (5 bases). V dropped 6 bases and J dropped 8 bases, with 14 bases sitting between them. The CDR3 has 14 residues. The germline gives CDR1 KGHSH, CDR2 LQKENI. CDR3 bases read: TGTGCCAGCTCGGAACAGGTGTTGGATTCACCC. It is translated as CASSEQVLDSP. The CDR3 as a whole reads CASSEQVLDSPLHF.

Only a few counts were recorded for this clone. The sequenced CDR3 bases are TGTGCCAGCAGTACCGGGACAGGGACCTACAATGAG. Translation: CASSTGTGTYNE. The whole CDR3 protein is CASSTGTGTYNEQFF. This chain connects TRBV6-2 or TRBV6-3 to TRBJ2-1, with 9 bases lining up with TRBD1. The CDR3 is cut off 3 residues early in the read; its end comes from the germline J gene. Germline loops: CDR1 MNHEY, CDR2 SVGEGT. The ends lost 5 bases at V and 2 bases at J; junction bases unmatched: 4. The CDR3 length is 15 residues.

In its sample, this clone was seen many times. This CDR3 is CAWSPGGRGYEQYF. Partial CDR3 DNA: TGTGCCTGGAGCCCGGGGGGCAGGGGTTACGAG. The chain carries TRBV30 and TRBJ2-7; possibly TRBD2 for D (7 bases). The CDR3 goes on 3 residues after the read ends, and that part is filled in from the germline J gene. CDR3 length equals 14 residues. Per the germline V gene, CDR1 is GTSNPN and CDR2 is SVGIG (reference sequence). Trimming removed 3 bases at V and 4 bases at J, with 16 bases between.

The table lists this clone with many counts. With the read ending 3 residues before the CDR3 end, the germline J gene is used to fill in that end. The chain employs TRBV6-2 or TRBV6-3 and TRBJ1-1, with TRBD1 matching over 7 bases. Looked up from germline, CDR1 is MNHEY and CDR2 is SVGEGT. This CDR3 has 14 amino acids. J gave up 4 bases and V 6 bases, and 8 bases lay outside the gene matches. CDR3 sequence: CASSQGGSGTEAFF. The sequenced part of the CDR3 DNA is TGTGCCAGCAGCCAGGGGGGAAGCGGCACTGAA.

The sample holds a few counts of this clone. The read gets to within 3 residues of the CDR3 end, and the germline J gene fills in the rest. This chain uses TRBV7-2 with TRBJ2-3; weak D call: TRBD1 (5 bases). Trimming pared 10 bases from V and 5 bases from J, leaving 13 bases between. Germline values: CDR1 SGHTA, CDR2 FQGNSA. This CDR3 has 12 amino acids. The CDR3 bases that were read are TGTGCCACCGCGCTTCAGGGAGATACG. It specifies CATALQGDT. The whole CDR3 region reads CATALQGDTQYF. Using reference TRBV7-2 and TRBJ2-3 for the parts outside the CDR3, the full variable domain is GAGVSQSPSNKVTEKGKDVELRCDPISGHTALYWYRQSLGQGLEFLIYFQGNSAPDKSGLPSDRFSAERTGGSVSTLTIQRTQQEDSAVYLCATALQGDTQYFGPGTRLTVL.

A few counts support this clone. Read sequence stops 3 residues before the CDR3 end, and the germline J gene provides the missing end. The chain combines TRBV5-6 with TRBJ2-1; D remains ambiguous. V was clipped by 4 bases and J by 9 bases, with 8 bases between them. From germline, CDR1 is SGHDT and CDR2 YYEEEE. CDR3 length equals 11 residues. CDR3 sequence: CASSLVFEQFF. The part of the CDR3 DNA that was read is TGTGCCAGCAGCCTCGTGTTTGAG.

This clone was found a few times. The DNA ends 3 residues before the CDR3 does, and the rest of the CDR3 is filled in from the germline J gene. This chain uses TRBV19 with TRBJ1-1, with D maybe TRBD1 (6 bases). The CDR3 is 14 residues long. Per the germline V gene, CDR1 is LNHDA and CDR2 is SQIVND (reference sequence). Deletions cut 4 bases from V and 7 bases from J, with 16 bases between. The sequenced part of the CDR3 DNA is TGTGCCAGTAGTACAACAGGGCTCACTCGTGAA. Amino acid sequence: CASSTTGLTRE. The full CDR3 reads CASSTTGLTREAFF.

This clone was seen repeatedly, ten times or more. CDR3 sequence: CSASLWGQETQYF. The part of the CDR3 DNA that was read is TGCAGTGCTAGTCTGTGGGGCCAGGAGACC. J is TRBJ2-5 and V is TRBV20-1; D is possibly TRBD1 (5 bases). From the germline J gene comes the end of the CDR3, since the read stops 3 residues before it. CDR1 DFQATT and CDR2 SNEGSKA come from the germline V gene (reference sequence). The ends were cut back, 3 bases at V and 5 bases at J, with 13 bases in the middle. CDR3 length equals 13 residues.

This clone came up a few times. Read data end 3 residues before the CDR3 end; the end is taken from the germline J gene. The chain recombines TRBV19 with TRBJ1-1, with D perhaps TRBD1 (6 bases). Germline CDR1 is LNHDA and CDR2 is SQIVND (reference sequence). CDR3 size: 14 residues. V shed 3 bases and J shed 5 bases, with 13 bases lying between them. The sequenced CDR3 bases are TGTGCCAGTAGTATCGGGAGAACAGGGACTGAA. Its protein is CASSIGRTGTE. In full, the CDR3 is CASSIGRTGTEAFF.

Note on this clone: Read coverage stops 3 residues before the CDR3 terminus; the germline J gene supplies the remainder. This chain links TRBV6-2 or TRBV6-3 with TRBJ2-1; 11 nucleotides line up with TRBD2. Trimming at V came to 4 bases and at J to 2 bases, leaving 1 base not matched to a gene. CDR3 length: 15 amino acids. The germline gives CDR1 MNHEY, CDR2 SVGEGT. CDR3 protein: CASSSLAGAYNEQFF. The CDR3 bases that were read are TGTGCCAGCAGTTCACTAGCGGGGGCCTACAATGAG.

With respect to this clone: From the germline J gene comes the end of the CDR3, since the read stops 3 residues before it. The rearrangement joins TRBV6-2 or TRBV6-3 to TRBJ2-5; TRBD2 aligns across 7 bases. The CDR3 runs to 12 residues. V lost 5 bases, J lost 5 bases, and 2 bases stayed unmatched. The germline V gene has CDR1 MNHEY and CDR2 SVGEGT. Incomplete CDR3 DNA: TGTGCCAGCAGTCCCGGGGGGGAGACC. Translating gives CASSPGGET. The CDR3 in its entirety is CASSPGGETQYF.

With regard to this clone: The read stops 3 residues short of the end of the CDR3; the missing end is completed from the germline J gene. V gene TRBV7-6 combines with J gene TRBJ1-1; no firm D call. Germline V gene data show CDR1 as SGHVS and CDR2 as FNYEAQ. V was cut by 1 base and J by 1 base, with 4 bases left in between. The CDR3 spans 13 residues. Here the CDR3 reads CASSLEQNTEAFF. CDR3 DNA, as far as it was read: TGTGCCAGCAGCTTAGAACAGAACACTGAA. Full variable domain (outside the CDR3, taken from reference TRBV7-6 and TRBJ1-1): GAGVSQSPRYKVTKRGQDVALRCDPISGHVSLYWYRQALGQGPEFLTYFNYEAQQDKSGLPNDRFSAERPEGSISTLTIQRTEQRDSAMYRCASSLEQNTEAFFGQGTRLTVV.

This clone was found many times. Read data end 3 residues before the CDR3 end; the end is taken from the germline J gene. The genes are TRBV19 and TRBJ2-2; D is possibly TRBD2 (6 bases). The CDR3 totals 14 residues. From germline, CDR1 is LNHDA and CDR2 SQIVND (reference sequence). V dropped 11 bases and J dropped 4 bases, with 17 bases sitting between them. The CDR3 DNA, read in part, is TGTGCCGCCCAGGAGGGTTCGTTCACCGGGGAG. This codes for CAAQEGSFTGE. The entire CDR3 protein reads CAAQEGSFTGELFF.

Concerning this clone: The read ends 3 residues early relative to the CDR3; the germline J gene fills the gap. This chain connects TRBV7-3 to TRBJ2-3; TRBD2 agrees at 14 bases. This CDR3 comprises 15 residues. The germline CDR1 and CDR2 sequences are SGHTA and FQGTGA. The sequenced part of the CDR3 DNA is TGTGCCAGCAGCTCGACTAGCGGGGGGGGAAAAACG. Protein sequence: CASSSTSGGGKT. The whole CDR3 protein is CASSSTSGGGKTQYF.

At least ten counts were recorded for this clone. Read data end 3 residues before the CDR3 end; the end is taken from the germline J gene. The V and J genes are TRBV20-1 and TRBJ1-3; tentatively, D is TRBD1 (6 bases). V dropped 6 bases and J dropped 0 bases, with 9 bases sitting between them. CDR3 length equals 13 residues. Germline loops: CDR1 DFQATT, CDR2 SNEGSKA (reference sequence). This CDR3 reads CSARGLSGNTIYF. CDR3 bases read: TGCAGTGCCAGGGGTCTCTCTGGAAACACC.

Incomplete CDR3 DNA: TGTGCCAGTAGTATGAGCGGTCAGGGGCACACTGAA. Its protein is CASSMSGQGHTE. The full CDR3 is CASSMSGQGHTEAFF. V and J are TRBV19 and TRBJ1-1; weak D call: TRBD1 (6 bases). The CDR3 end is not reached by the read, which stops 3 residues before it; the germline J gene fills it in. CDR3 size: 15 residues. Trimming removed 3 bases from V and 3 bases from J, with 14 bases in between. The V gene's germline CDR1 is LNHDA and CDR2 SQIVND (reference sequence).

Points on this clone: The read ends 3 residues before the CDR3 terminus; that terminus is restored from the germline J gene. V usage is TRBV19 and J usage is TRBJ1-5; no reliable D call. Germline V CDR1 and CDR2: LNHDA, SQIVND (reference sequence). The CDR3 totals 15 residues. The V end was cut by 10 bases, the J end by 0 bases, with 16 bases between. The sequenced CDR3 bases are TGTGCCACCAACCGACAAATCAATAGCAATCAGCCC. Its protein is CATNRQINSNQP. The full CDR3 sequence reads CATNRQINSNQPQHF.

Ten or more counts support this clone. The DNA ends 3 residues before the CDR3 does, and the rest of the CDR3 is filled in from the germline J gene. This chain uses TRBV2 with TRBJ2-4; 7 bases line up with TRBD1. The CDR3 totals 15 residues. CDR1 and CDR2 (germline): SNHLY, FYNNEI. The DNA read from the CDR3 is TGTGCCAGCAGGCAGGGGGATACGTTTGTGGAGACT. Its translation is CASRQGDTFVET. The entire CDR3 protein is CASRQGDTFVETQYF.

In its sample, this clone was seen a few times. The CDR3 is cut off 3 residues early in the read; its end comes from the germline J gene. The rearrangement links TRBV30 to TRBJ1-2; D gene ambiguous. Germline loops: CDR1 GTSNPN, CDR2 SVGIG (reference sequence). The CDR3 loop spans 12 amino acids. V lost 3 bases to trimming and J lost 4 bases, with 9 bases between them. The CDR3 loop is CAWSPAGYGYTF. Partial CDR3 DNA: TGTGCCTGGAGCCCGGCGGGCTATGGC.

This clone appeared a few times. The read finishes 3 residues shy of the CDR3 end, and the germline J gene is used to complete it. The chain recombines TRBV2 with TRBJ2-1, with TRBD1 as a possible D gene (6 bases). The CDR3 is 15 residues long. V was cut by 5 bases and J by 2 bases, with 13 bases left in between. Germline V lookup: CDR1 SNHLY, CDR2 FYNNEI. CDR3 region: CASSLDSMTYNEQFF. CDR3 bases read: TGTGCCAGCAGTCTGGACAGCATGACCTACAATGAG.

This clone was picked up a small number of times. The read terminates 3 residues ahead of where the CDR3 ends, so the germline J gene completes it. V and J are TRBV30 and TRBJ1-2; TRBD1 agrees at 11 bases. The germline V gene encodes CDR1 GTSNPN and CDR2 SVGIG (reference sequence). This CDR3 region has 19 residues. V lost 3 bases, J lost 0 bases, and 15 bases stayed unmatched. Partial CDR3 DNA: TGTGCCTGGAGCGGACAGAGTAGGGGACAGGGGGGTTCTAACTATGGC. It encodes CAWSGQSRGQGGSNYG. The whole CDR3 region reads CAWSGQSRGQGGSNYGYTF.

This clone was found many times. Coverage ceases 3 residues before the CDR3 finishes, and the germline J gene fills in the end. The chain combines TRBV20-1 with TRBJ1-2, with D perhaps TRBD1 (5 bases). Germline V CDR1 and CDR2: DFQATT, SNEGSKA (reference sequence). Trimming left V 5 bases short and J 4 bases short, with 20 bases between. The CDR3 consists of 15 residues. The CDR3 loop reads CSADDSPLSVYGYTF. The CDR3 DNA, read in part, is TGCAGTGCTGACGACAGCCCCTTGAGTGTCTATGGC.

In its sample, this clone was seen many times. The observed sequence ends 3 residues before the CDR3 terminus, with the missing tail filled in from the germline J gene. The chain carries TRBV18 and TRBJ2-1, with TRBD2 matching over 8 bases. CDR1 is KGHSH, CDR2 LQKENI, per germline. Trimming cost V 1 base and J 8 bases; bases outside gene matches: 4. CDR3 size: 14 residues. CDR3 DNA, as far as it was read: TGTGCCAGCTCACCACGGCGGGGGGTGGATGAG. It encodes CASSPRRGVDE. The whole CDR3 sequence is CASSPRRGVDEQFF.

This clone occurred many times. The DNA ends 3 residues before the CDR3 does, and the rest of the CDR3 is filled in from the germline J gene. The chain is built from TRBV23-1 and TRBJ2-3; 8 nucleotides line up with TRBD1. TRBV23-1 is classed as an ORF, of uncertain function. This CDR3 has 16 amino acids. V lost 2 bases to trimming and J lost 6 bases; unmatched junction nucleotides: 10. The CDR3 is CASSQIISGGRDTQYF. CDR3 DNA, as far as it was read: TGCGCCAGCAGTCAAATCATTTCAGGGGGCAGGGATACG.

This clone was observed at least ten times. The CDR3 end is not reached by the read, which stops 3 residues before it; the germline J gene fills it in. This chain uses TRBV30 with TRBJ1-1; weak D call: TRBD1 (6 bases). The CDR3 is 16 amino acids. V gave up 4 bases and J gave up 0 bases, with 18 bases separating them. Germline assignment: CDR1 GTSNPN and CDR2 SVGIG (reference sequence). The CDR3 reads CAWTPGALGVNTEAFF. The sequenced part of the CDR3 DNA is TGTGCCTGGACCCCAGGGGCCCTGGGGGTGAACACTGAA.

About this clone itself: The read falls 3 residues short of the CDR3 end, and the missing part is taken from the germline J gene. This rearrangement joins TRBV30 to TRBJ1-1, with D possibly being TRBD1 (6 bases). The CDR3 consists of 12 residues. Per the germline V gene, CDR1 is GTSNPN and CDR2 is SVGIG (reference sequence). V was trimmed by 2 bases and J by 4 bases, leaving 8 bases between them. Here the CDR3 reads CAWSTQGTEAFF. The covered CDR3 bases are TGTGCCTGGAGTACACAGGGCACTGAA.

This clone was observed many times. The read halts 3 residues ahead of the CDR3 end, with the missing end drawn from the germline J gene. The chain carries TRBV7-3 and TRBJ2-3; D might be TRBD2 (5 bases). This CDR3 is 15 amino acids long. Germline V gene data show CDR1 as SGHTA and CDR2 as FQGTGA. Between the trimmed V and J ends, which lost 5 bases and 3 bases, there was a span of 15 bases. The part of the CDR3 DNA that was read is TGTGCCAGCAGCCCGACGGGGAGCCTGACAGATACG. This codes for CASSPTGSLTDT. The full CDR3 sequence reads CASSPTGSLTDTQYF.

This clone appeared a few times. The CDR3 end falls 3 residues outside the read, so it is completed with the germline J gene. V and J are TRBV7-2 and TRBJ2-4; maybe TRBD2 (5 bases). CDR3 length: 14 residues. Germline CDR1 SGHTA, CDR2 FQGNSA. The V end lost 1 base, the J end lost 6 bases, and 10 bases lay between the germline ends. Incomplete CDR3 DNA: TGTGCCAGCAGCTTAGGAGGGTCGTCAAACATT. Translated, it gives CASSLGGSSNI. The entire CDR3 protein reads CASSLGGSSNIQYF.